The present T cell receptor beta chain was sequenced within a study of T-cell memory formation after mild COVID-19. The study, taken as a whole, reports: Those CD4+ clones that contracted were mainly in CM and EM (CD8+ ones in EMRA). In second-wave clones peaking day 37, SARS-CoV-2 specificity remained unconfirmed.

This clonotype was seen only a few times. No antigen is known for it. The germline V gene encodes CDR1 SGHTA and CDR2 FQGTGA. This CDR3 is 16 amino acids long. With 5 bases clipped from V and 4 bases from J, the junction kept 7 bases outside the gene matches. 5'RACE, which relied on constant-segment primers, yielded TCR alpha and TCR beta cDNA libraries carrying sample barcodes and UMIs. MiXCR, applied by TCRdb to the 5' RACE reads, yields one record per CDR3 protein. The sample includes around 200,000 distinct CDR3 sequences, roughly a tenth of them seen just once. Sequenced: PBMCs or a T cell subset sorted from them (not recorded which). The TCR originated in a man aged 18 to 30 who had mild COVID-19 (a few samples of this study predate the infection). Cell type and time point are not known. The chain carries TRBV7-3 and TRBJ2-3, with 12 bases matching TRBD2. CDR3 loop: CASSTTGTSGSDTQYF. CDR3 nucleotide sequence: TGTGCCAGCAGCACGACCGGGACTAGCGGGTCAGATACGCAGTATTTT.